This is a list of T cell receptor beta chains from one sample in a study of control samples from healthy donors and cancer patients. The repertoire was sequenced with immunoSEQ multiplex PCR; TCRdb's copy has only in-frame clones and lacks some. The profile covers 200,000 or so clones, with around 94% appearing a single time and roughly 1.6% taken by the ten largest. The material sequenced was blood. These receptors came from a man aged 45 to 65 in good health. Both conserved end residues are part of each CDR3. A D gene is named only where the DNA matches it firmly. Clone size is not always given. Where it is, it says once, few, many or a class for expanded clones.

. | . | TRBJ1-3 | TRBV3-1/TRBV3-2 | CASSHRYSSGNTIYF | TGTGCCAGCAGCCATCGGTATAGCTCTGGAAACACCATATATTTT
. | TRBD1 | TRBJ2-2 | TRBV29-1 | CSGTGDINTGELFF | TGCAGCGGGACAGGGGACATTAACACCGGGGAGCTGTTTTTT
. | . | TRBJ2-5 | TRBV9 | CASSVGTLQETQYF | TGTGCCAGCAGCGTAGGGACGTTACAAGAGACCCAGTACTTC
once | . | TRBJ1-5 | TRBV6-5 | CASSDLRGAYQPQHF | TGTGCCAGCAGCGACCTGAGGGGCGCGTATCAGCCCCAGCATTTT
few | . | TRBJ1-2 | TRBV11-2 | CASSLWASGGYGYTF | TGTGCCAGCAGCCTTTGGGCCTCGGGGGGATATGGCTACACCTTC
. | TRBD1 | TRBJ1-1 | TRBV28 | CASTVRQGAGNTEAFF | TGTGCCAGCACAGTTAGACAGGGGGCCGGGAACACTGAAGCTTTCTTT
. | . | TRBJ1-1 | TRBV7-6 | CASSLAQNTEAFF | TGTGCCAGCAGCTTAGCACAGAACACTGAAGCTTTCTTT
. | . | TRBJ2-3 | TRBV5-4 | CASSPNRGLLTDTQYF | TGTGCCAGCAGCCCAAATCGAGGGCTACTCACAGATACGCAGTATTTT
. | . | TRBJ1-1 | TRBV29-1 | CSVGRSDTEAFF | TGCAGCGTGGGACGATCGGACACTGAAGCTTTCTTT
. | . | TRBJ2-2 | TRBV7-2 | CASSLAYTGELFF | TGTGCCAGCAGCTTAGCCTACACCGGGGAGCTGTTTTTT
. | . | TRBJ1-2 | TRBV3-1/TRBV3-2 | CASSLGYGYTF | TGTGCCAGCAGCCTTGGCTATGGCTACACCTTC
. | . | TRBJ1-5 | TRBV6-5 | CASSSGVSNQPQHF | TGTGCCAGCAGTTCGGGGGTTAGCAATCAGCCCCAGCATTTT
. | . | TRBJ1-3 | TRBV7-9 | CASGIGNTIYF | TGTGCCAGCGGGATTGGAAACACCATATATTTT
. | TRBD1 | TRBJ2-3 | TRBV6-5 | CASTSGTGSTDTQYF | TGTGCCAGCACCTCCGGGACAGGGAGCACAGATACGCAGTATTTT
few | . | TRBJ1-2 | TRBV9 | CASSVAPTLYGYTF | TGTGCCAGCAGCGTCGCACCAACTCTCTATGGCTACACCTTC
. | . | TRBJ1-1 | TRBV15 | CATSTSLGLGNTEAFF | TGTGCCACCAGCACCTCTCTCGGACTGGGAAACACTGAAGCTTTCTTT
. | TRBD1 | TRBJ2-1 | TRBV3-1/TRBV3-2 | CASSRGQGWNEQFF | TGTGCCAGCAGCCGGGGACAGGGTTGGAATGAGCAGTTCTTC
. | . | TRBJ1-5 | TRBV3-1/TRBV3-2 | CASSQRGRVQPQHF | TGTGCCAGCAGCCAGAGAGGTCGGGTGCAGCCCCAGCATTTT
. | . | TRBJ1-6 | TRBV28 | CASSPLGGNSPLHF | TGTGCCAGCAGTCCCCTGGGGGGGAATTCACCCCTCCACTTT
. | TRBD2 | TRBJ2-5 | TRBV6-5 | CASSFSGGSQETQYF | TGTGCCAGCAGTTTTAGCGGGGGCAGCCAAGAGACCCAGTACTTC
. | TRBD1 | TRBJ1-5 | TRBV10-2 | CASSDHRGGQPQHF | TGCGCCAGCAGTGACCACAGGGGGGGTCAGCCCCAGCATTTT
few | . | TRBJ1-1 | TRBV2 | CATAAEQNTEAFF | TGTGCCACCGCGGCCGAACAGAACACTGAAGCTTTCTTT
few | . | TRBJ2-2 | TRBV9 | CASSDDRSPRLFF | TGTGCCAGCAGCGACGACAGATCCCCCCGGCTGTTTTTT
. | . | TRBJ1-1 | TRBV9 | CASSVLGQLNTEAFF | TGTGCCAGCAGCGTCCTAGGACAGCTGAACACTGAAGCTTTCTTT
. | . | TRBJ2-2 | TRBV11-2 | CASSFGQTQTGELFF | TGTGCCAGCAGCTTCGGACAGACACAAACCGGGGAGCTGTTTTTT
. | . | TRBJ2-7 | TRBV20-1 | CSASWRGSPYEQYF | TGCAGTGCTAGTTGGCGGGGTAGCCCCTACGAGCAGTACTTC